This is a list of T cell receptor beta chains from one sample in a study of OX40 agonist ivuxolimab in advanced cancers. TCRdb keeps only in-frame clones here, not all; method: immunoSEQ multiplex PCR. The repertoire consists of 35,000 to 45,000 clones, with roughly 90% occurring once and the leading ten covering roughly 15%. This specimen was CD4+ or CD8+ T cells sorted from blood, taken in a trial of the OX40 agonist ivuxolimab. The receptors originated from an adult with an advanced solid tumor such as melanoma, head and neck, liver or kidney cancer. CDR3s include the opening cysteine and the closing phenylalanine or tryptophan. The D gene is left open where the match is weak. Clone size is stated in some rows and not others, as once, few, many or a class when expanded.

>TRBV5-1|once|TRBJ1-3|-
TGCGCCAGCAGCTTGGAGAAGACTGAGGACACCATATATTTT
CASSLEKTEDTIYF
>TRBV5-1|once|TRBJ2-5|TRBD2
TGCGCCAGCAGCTTGGTACCCGGGGGGGAGACCCAGTACTTC
CASSLVPGGETQYF
>TRBV6-7|-|TRBJ2-1|TRBD1
TGTGCCAGCAGTTACGCAATGGGACAGGGCAATGAGCAGTTCTTC
CASSYAMGQGNEQFF
>TRBV9|-|TRBJ1-1|-
TGTGCCAGCAGCTACGGGACCGGGGATGAAGCTTTCTTT
CASSYGTGDEAFF
>TRBV7-8|-|TRBJ2-7|-
TGTGCCAGCGGAAGCCGGGACCGTCCATTCGAGCAGTACTTC
CASGSRDRPFEQYF
>TRBV9|-|TRBJ2-2|-
TGTGCCAGCCGGGATTCCGCGAACACCGGGGAGCTGTTTTTT
CASRDSANTGELFF
>TRBV5-1|-|TRBJ2-3|TRBD2
TGCGCCAGCAGTTCTCAGACTAGCGGGAGGGCCAGTGGAAACACAGATACGCAGTATTTT
CASSSQTSGRASGNTDTQYF
>TRBV28|-|TRBJ2-7|-
TGTGCCAGCAGAACATACGTTGGGTCGCGGGTAGACTACGAGCAGTACTTC
CASRTYVGSRVDYEQYF
>TRBV30|-|TRBJ2-7|TRBD2
TGTGCCTGGAGCCACCGACTAGCGGGAGGTCGGAATTCCTACGAGCAGTACTTC
CAWSHRLAGGRNSYEQYF
>TRBV7-9|-|TRBJ1-2|-
TGTGCCAGCAGCCCAGGGGCCCTTTCCTATGGCTACACCTTC
CASSPGALSYGYTF
>TRBV30|-|TRBJ1-6|TRBD1
TGTGCCTGGAGGGCTCCTACAGGGGGCGCAAGCTCACCCCTCCACTTT
CAWRAPTGGASSPLHF
>TRBV7-9|-|TRBJ2-1|TRBD1
TGTGCCAGCAGTTTAACAGGGGCAGAGCAGTTCTTC
CASSLTGAEQFF
>TRBV28|-|TRBJ2-1|-
TGTGCCAGCAGTCCTTTGGGGGAGGGGGTCAATGAGCAGTTCTTC
CASSPLGEGVNEQFF
>TRBV7-3|-|TRBJ2-2|TRBD1
TGTGCCAGCAGCCAACGGGACAGGGGGCCCGGGGAGCTGTTTTTT
CASSQRDRGPGELFF
>TRBV5-1|-|TRBJ2-7|TRBD2
TGCGCCAGCAGGGAATGGGTTGGGGACTACTACGAGCAGTACTTC
CASREWVGDYYEQYF
>TRBV4-1|-|TRBJ2-3|-
TGCGCCAGCAGCCAAGCGGTGGCTTCCCCCGTGGCGCAGTATTTT
CASSQAVASPVAQYF
>TRBV27|-|TRBJ2-2|-
TGTGCCAGCAGTTTAAGCTTCCCAGCCGCGAACACCGGGGAGCTGTTTTTT
CASSLSFPAANTGELFF
>TRBV28|-|TRBJ1-4|TRBD1
TGTGCCAGCAGTTTGACAGGGTCTAATGAAAAACTGTTTTTT
CASSLTGSNEKLFF
>TRBV20-1|-|TRBJ2-7|-
TGCAGTGCTAGAGTAGGGTTTGGGCAGTACTTC
CSARVGFGQYF
>TRBV11-2|-|TRBJ2-1|TRBD1
TGTGCCAGCAGCTTGGGGACAGGGATGAGGCATGAGCAGTTCTTC
CASSLGTGMRHEQFF
>TRBV9|-|TRBJ1-1|-
TGTGCCAGCAGCGTCCGGGACGGGAACACTGAAGCTTTCTTT
CASSVRDGNTEAFF
>TRBV5-4|-|TRBJ1-1|-
TGTGCCAGCAGCTCGGGGAGAACAGGGTCCGCTGAAGCTTTCTTT
CASSSGRTGSAEAFF